This T cell receptor beta chain was sequenced for a study of response to subunit inactivated influenza vaccine. This clonotype has more than one count but fewer than ten. As yet, its antigen is unknown. Study-wide findings and caveats: T cells newly recruited by each seasonal influenza vaccination are few, the authors suggested.

The CDR3 length is 12 residues. The germline V gene has CDR1 DFQATT and CDR2 SNEGSKA (reference sequence). V was pared by 2 bases and J by 2 bases, with 7 bases between. TCRdb re-called the RT-PCR reads through MiXCR, storing one row per CDR3 protein. The sample has 600,000 to 850,000 distinct CDR3 sequences, about 15% seen once. This specimen consisted of PBMCs from blood, obtained approximately 15 days before vaccination. The chain couples TRBV20-1 to TRBJ2-7, with D unclear. The source is a man in his fifties who received an inactivated influenza vaccine. The CDR3 DNA reads as TGCAGTGCTAGACTCCCTACCTACGAGCAGTACTTC. This sequence encodes CSARLPTYEQYF.